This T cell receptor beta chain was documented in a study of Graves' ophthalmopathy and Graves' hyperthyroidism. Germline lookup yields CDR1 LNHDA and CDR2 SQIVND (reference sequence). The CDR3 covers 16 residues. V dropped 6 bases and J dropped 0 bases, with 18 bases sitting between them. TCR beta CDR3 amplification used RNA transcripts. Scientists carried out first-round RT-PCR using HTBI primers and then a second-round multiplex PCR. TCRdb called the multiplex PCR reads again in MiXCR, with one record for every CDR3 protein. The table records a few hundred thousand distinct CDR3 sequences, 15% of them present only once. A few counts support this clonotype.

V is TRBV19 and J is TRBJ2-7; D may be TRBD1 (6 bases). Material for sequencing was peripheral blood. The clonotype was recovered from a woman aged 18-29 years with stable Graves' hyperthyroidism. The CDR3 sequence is CASRITGTQSSYEQYF. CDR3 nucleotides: TGTGCCAGTAGGATTACCGGGACACAGAGCTCCTACGAGCAGTACTTC.